Listed below are T cell receptor beta chains from one sample, sequenced in a study of shared clonotypes between healthy human individuals. Produced via immunoSEQ multiplex PCR; TCRdb's table is partial and in-frame only. The data contain 650,000 to 750,000 clones, 72% of them singletons. The material sequenced was memory CD4+ T cells sorted from blood. The receptor source for this set is a woman aged 25 to 39 in good health. CDR3s include the opening cysteine and the closing phenylalanine or tryptophan. Fields, in order: CDR3 DNA, CDR3 protein, V gene, D gene, clone size, J gene. A D gene is named only where the DNA matches it firmly. Rows may omit the clone size; those that give it use once, few, many or a size class.

TGTGCCAGCAGTATCAGGGGGCTAAACCAAGAGACCCAGTACTTC | CASSIRGLNQETQYF | TRBV2 | TRBD1 | - | TRBJ2-5
TGCGCCAGCAGCCTGGGAAGACAGTTCCAAGAGACCCAGTACTTC | CASSLGRQFQETQYF | TRBV5-1 | - | - | TRBJ2-5
TGTGCCAGCAGTTCCGACTGGGCCCGAGACTATGGCTACACCTTC | CASSSDWARDYGYTF | TRBV7-2 | - | - | TRBJ1-2
TGTGCCAGCAGCTTAGCTGGGATGTTAAGGAACACCGGGGAGCTGTTTTTT | CASSLAGMLRNTGELFF | TRBV7-9 | - | - | TRBJ2-2
TGTGCCAGCAGCTTGGGGGGTGGTAGCGAGGTCGCCGGGGAGCTGTTTTTT | CASSLGGGSEVAGELFF | TRBV5-4 | - | - | TRBJ2-2
TGCAGCCCCCCCGGGAACACTGAAGCTTTCTTT | CSPPGNTEAFF | TRBV20-1 | - | - | TRBJ1-1
TGTGCCTGGAGTGCCGGACAGGGCCGCATGGGTGAGCAGTTCTTC | CAWSAGQGRMGEQFF | TRBV30 | TRBD1 | - | TRBJ2-1
TGTGCCAGCAGAGACGGAGCAATGGGCACAGATACGCAGTATTTT | CASRDGAMGTDTQYF | TRBV25-1 | - | many | TRBJ2-3
TGTGCCAGCAGCTTGGCCCTGGGAAAGCAGTTCTTC | CASSLALGKQFF | TRBV5-6 | - | few | TRBJ2-1
TGTGCCAGCAGTCTTGATGAGCGGCGGCCCTCAACTAACACTGAAGCTTTCTTT | CASSLDERRPSTNTEAFF | TRBV28 | - | - | TRBJ1-1
TGTGCCAGCAGCTTAACCACAGTCAGGGGGTCCCCTGGCGGGGAAGGGCTGTTTTTT | CASSLTTVRGSPGGEGLFF | TRBV7-8 | - | - | TRBJ2-2
TGTGCCAGCAGTGGGAAAAGGGCGGGACAGGGGACGGCAGATACGCAGTATTTT | CASSGKRAGQGTADTQYF | TRBV2 | TRBD1 | - | TRBJ2-3
TGTGCCAGCAGTTTGAGGGACAGGTTAAGCGAGCAGTTCTTC | CASSLRDRLSEQFF | TRBV28 | TRBD1 | - | TRBJ2-1
TGCGCCAGCAGCCAAGAGAGGGCGGACCGCTGGTACAATGAGCAGTTCTTC | CASSQERADRWYNEQFF | TRBV4-1 | - | once | TRBJ2-1
TGTGCCAGCAGCCCCATCGGGGGGACTGAAGCTTTCTTT | CASSPIGGTEAFF | TRBV7-8 | - | - | TRBJ1-1
TGCGCCAGCAGCTTGGATCAAGAGACCCAGTACTTC | CASSLDQETQYF | TRBV5-1 | - | - | TRBJ2-5
TGTGCCAGCAGCTATCAGACTAGCGGGAAATTTAACGAGCAGTACTTC | CASSYQTSGKFNEQYF | TRBV7-8 | TRBD2 | - | TRBJ2-7
TGTGCCATCAGCTCCGGGATCGCGAATCAGCCCCAGCATTTT | CAISSGIANQPQHF | TRBV10-3 | - | - | TRBJ1-5
TGTGCCAGCAGCTTAGCGAACAGCAATCAGCCCCAGCATTTT | CASSLANSNQPQHF | TRBV7-9 | - | - | TRBJ1-5
TGTGCCAGTAGTATAAGACGCGGGGGTGATTATCAGCCCCAGCATTTT | CASSIRRGGDYQPQHF | TRBV19 | - | once | TRBJ1-5
TGTGCCAGCAGTGGCAGGGGAAACTATCAGCCCCAGCATTTT | CASSGRGNYQPQHF | TRBV2 | - | few | TRBJ1-5
TGTGCCAGCAGGGACAGGGAGAATCAGCCCCAGCATTTT | CASRDRENQPQHF | TRBV28 | TRBD1 | - | TRBJ1-5